This TCR beta chain was recovered during a study of tumor-infiltrating lymphocytes in primary liver carcinoma (dated 2017 in TCRdb). About the investigation overall: Between November 2015 and March 2016, a handful of patients in China with histopathologically diagnosed primary liver carcinoma had surgical resection. Of the five patients, three men and two women aged 30 to 69 years, four had hepatocellular carcinoma and one had combined HCC and intrahepatic cholangiocarcinoma. The tumors of the five patients were staged as T1-T3 N0M0, with maximum diameters ranging from about 4 to 10 cm. Roughly 3.5 to 8 million productive TCRbeta reads were obtained per sample, and no significant difference in read depth was found between tissue types. TCRbeta repertoire sequencing, expression microarrays and whole-exome sequencing were combined in the study across five regions of each liver tumor, with adjacent normal tissue and blood also included. A total of about 35 specimens from 5 patients, comprising some 25 tumor regions, 5 adjacent noncancerous liver tissues and 5 peripheral blood samples, were covered by TCRbeta repertoire sequencing. Reproducibility between technical replicate repertoires was high, with correlation coefficients above 0.98 and mean shared-clone rates roughly 0.87. Study-level results and caveats: Only the TCR beta chain was sequenced, which likely underestimates true repertoire diversity because unpaired alpha chains were not captured. A significantly larger repertoire fraction was made up by the top 250 clones in tumors than in blood (p = 0.039). Only five patients were included in the study, and the authors note that the findings should be validated in a larger study. Because the samples were bulk and unsorted, CD4+ and CD8+ T cell repertoires could not be compared. Repertoire overlap was higher between tumor regions (mean about 36%) than tumor-adjacent (approximately 17%) or tumor-blood (14%) pairs, consistent with antigen-driven expansion.

Blood RNA was extracted from unsorted whole blood with TRIzol reagent; germline DNA came from the DNeasy Blood & Tissue kit. At the time of sampling, the patients were treatment-naive and had chronic HBV infection. Before surgery, roughly 3.7 milliliters of peripheral blood were collected into K2EDTA tubes. Starting from approximately 0.5 ug total RNA, TCRbeta-specific cDNA was produced by reverse transcription with a constant-region primer and ProtoScript II reverse transcriptase. Construction of the TCRbeta libraries relied on three nested rounds of multiplex PCR, following a slightly modified ARM-PCR procedure. Each of the first two PCR rounds ran for approximately 10 cycles and used multiplex TRBV1-TRBV30 forward primers together with a Cbeta reverse primer. Sample barcodes and Illumina adapters were attached in a final 25-cycle PCR using Deep VentR polymerase. Amplicons of 200-500 bp were gel-purified with a QIAquick gel extraction kit before sequencing. The TCRbeta amplicons were sequenced with 250-bp paired-end reads on an Illumina HiSeq 2500. The authors' pipeline ran thus. Trimmomatic v0.33 was used to quality-trim the reads, and FLASH v1.2.11 was used to merge paired reads so that full CDR3 sequences could be recovered. V, D and J germline segments were assigned to the rearranged TCRbeta sequences using MiGEC v1.2.1b. Clonotype statistics, along with Shannon-Wiener diversity indices, were calculated using VDJtools v1.0.0. To reduce sampling bias, subsequent analyses other than the diversity analysis used only the 250 most abundant clonotypes in each sample. TCRdb's own reprocessing of the public reads used fastp at Q25 and MiXCR and kept productive beta chains. Rows merge per CDR3 protein into single entries with the most common DNA and genes. For this entry, the V and J calls and clone size follow TCRdb and not the study's own pipeline. This sample lists 310,000 or so distinct CDR3 sequences; roughly two thirds were detected once. The ten largest clonotypes hold about 6.3% of the sample.

A remark on this clonotype: Its antigen is still unknown. At one of its ends the junction is not consistent with the germline gene, which may arise from a read error.

The CDR1 and CDR2 encoded by the germline V gene (reference sequence) are SGHAT and FQDESV. Including the terminal cysteine and phenylalanine, the CDR3 comprises 15 residues. The only DNA kept is the CDR3, 45 bases in frame from the first base. The V gene is TRBV11-1 and the J gene is TRBJ2-7; 7 central bases correspond to TRBD1. The sequencing input was peripheral blood. The sequence was collected from a man aged 35-49 years with primary liver carcinoma and hepatitis B virus infection. CDR3 protein: CVSSLTKGAHYEQYF. The DNA reads TGTGTCAGCAGCTTAACTAAGGGGGCCCACTACGAGCAGTACTTC.